The present T cell receptor beta chain was sequenced within a study of T cell repertoires in cytomegalovirus infection. As for the study in general: Both a matching HLA type and CMV infection were indicated by public TCR beta signatures. Overall study findings and caveats: Ex vivo, HLA-C-restricted CMV-specific TCR beta clonotypes prevailed over the rest of the response. The cumulative frequency of public TCR beta families identified carriers of CMV plus the relevant HLA.

Germline-derived CDR1 and CDR2 are SEHNR and FQNEAQ (reference sequence). With V trimmed by 0 bases and J by 3 bases, 13 bases remained unmatched. The CDR3 totals 19 residues. TCRdb reprocessed the reads via MiXCR and lists one record per CDR3 protein. Of almost 500,000 distinct CDR3 sequences in the sample, 10% to 12% were seen once. This clonotype was observed at least ten times. The antigen is undetermined. The TCR was taken from a human donor in good health (CMV status not recorded). Some clones in this sample may be carry-over from other donors' samples. Sample: PBMCs. V usage is TRBV7-9 and J usage is TRBJ2-1, with 8 bases fitting TRBD2. For the CDR3, the DNA is TGTGCCAGCAGCTTAGCTCCCGGCGGGAGGCAAGGGCTCTACAATGAGCAGTTCTTC. It specifies CASSLAPGGRQGLYNEQFF. Based on the CDR3 plus reference TRBV7-9 and TRBJ2-1, the full variable domain is DTGVSQNPRHKITKRGQNVTFRCDPISEHNRLYWYRQTLGQGPEFLTYFQNEAQLEKSRLLSDRFSAERPKGSFSTLEIQRTEQGDSAMYLCASSLAPGGRQGLYNEQFFGPGTRLTVL.